The 5 T cell receptor beta chains reported below all come from one sample, sequenced in a study of metastatic and nonmetastatic thyroid tumors. TCRdb re-clonotyped the PCR reads via MiXCR. The table shows 5,000 or so clones, with roughly 19% occurring only once. Every patient underwent thyroid surgery untreated. Material for sequencing was adjacent normal tissue. These receptors originate from a female donor with papillary thyroid cancer or a benign thyroid nodule (not recorded which). Some clones in this sample may be carry-over from other donors' samples.

Judged by abundance, this clone is medium-sized. The CDR3 here is CASGTGGNSPLHF. In DNA form, the CDR3 reads TGTGCCAGCGGGACAGGGGGAAATTCACCCCTCCACTTT. The chain employs TRBV6-4 and TRBJ1-6; the match to TRBD1 covers 11 bases. J lost 7 bases, V lost 8 bases, and 1 base had no gene match. This CDR3 has 13 residues. Germline values: CDR1 MRHNA, CDR2 SNTAGT.

This clone was recorded a few times. The CDR3 DNA sequence: TGTGCCAGCATGTCAAGGGCAGTGCAAGAGACCTATTACTTC. It encodes CASMSRAVQETYYF. J is TRBJ2-5 and V is TRBV28; unclear D gene. Trimming took off 7 bases at V and 14 bases at J, with 26 bases between the two ends. Germline V lookup: CDR1 MDHEN, CDR2 SYDVKM. The CDR3 length is 14 residues.

V and J are TRBV10-3 and TRBJ1-1; a weak D match, TRBD1 (5 bases). The CDR3 covers 13 residues. In germline, CDR1 is ENHRY, CDR2 SYGVKD. The ends were cut back, 7 bases at V and 2 bases at J, with 11 bases in the middle. The CDR3 loop reads CAIMTTANTEAFF. Written as DNA, the CDR3 is TGTGCCATCATGACGACAGCCAACACTGAAGCTTTCTTT.

The V gene is TRBV9, the J gene TRBJ1-1; 8 bases match TRBD1. The V segment lost 4 bases and the J segment 3 bases; nucleotides outside the gene matches: 11. Germline V lookup: CDR1 SGDLS, CDR2 YYNGEE. This CDR3 region has 16 residues. CDR3 region: CASSRGQGGTDTEAFF. The CDR3 region has the DNA TGTGCCAGCAGCCGCGGACAGGGAGGGACGGACACTGAAGCTTTCTTT. The whole variable domain, filled in from reference TRBV9 and TRBJ1-1, reads DSGVTQTPKHLITATGQRVTLRCSPRSGDLSVYWYQQSLDQGLQFLIQYYNGEERAKGNILERFSAQQFPDLHSELNLSSLELGDSALYFCASSRGQGGTDTEAFFGQGTRLTVV.

The chain combines TRBV6-1 with TRBJ1-1; D remains ambiguous. The V gene's germline CDR1 is MNHNS and CDR2 SASEGT. V was pared by 8 bases and J by 6 bases, with 10 bases between. There are 11 residues in the CDR3. The CDR3 DNA sequence: TGTGCCAGCTTTGGAGACCCTGAAGCTTTCTTT. Encoded protein: CASFGDPEAFF.